These 17 T cell receptor beta chains were sequenced from one sample in a study of shared clonotypes between healthy human individuals (dated by TCRdb to the early 2020s). Libraries were made using the immunoSEQ multiplex PCR assay. Not all clones reach the TCRdb copy of this immuneACCESS table, which keeps in-frame sequences only. Checked studies attribute under half of the gap to unresolved V genes and leave the rest unexplained. The sample table holds about 99,000 clones, of which roughly 45% were seen once. More than 12% of the sample belongs to the ten largest clones. The source material was PBMCs. These TCRs come from a woman aged 40 to 55 in good health. Some clones in this sample may be carry-over from other donors' samples.

V is TRBV28 and J is TRBJ2-7, with TRBD2 as a possible D gene (5 bases). CDR1 is MDHEN, CDR2 SYDVKM, per germline. This CDR3 region has 15 residues. Trimming took off 4 bases at V and 0 bases at J, with 13 bases between the two ends. The CDR3 sequence: CASSSGGESSYEQYF. Written as DNA, the CDR3 is TGTGCCAGCAGTTCCGGAGGAGAGAGCTCCTACGAGCAGTACTTC.

This chain joins TRBV19 and TRBJ2-1; D uncertain. Germline lookup yields CDR1 LNHDA and CDR2 SQIVND (reference sequence). V lost 6 bases and J lost 5, with 23 bases in between. This CDR3 has 17 amino acids. The CDR3 protein is CASSRATPAGFHNEQFF. CDR3 DNA sequence: TGTGCCAGTAGCCGAGCGACCCCCGCCGGGTTCCACAATGAGCAGTTCTTC.

About this clone itself: A far larger clone lies a single base away; this is likely a read error. V and J are TRBV6-1 and TRBJ2-3, with a possible D match to TRBD1 (6 bases). CDR3 length: 15 residues. The germline gives CDR1 MNHNS, CDR2 SASEGT. This CDR3 reads CASNERTDLTDTRYF. CDR3 bases: TGTGCCAGCAACGAACGGACAGACCTCACAGATACGCGGTATTTT.

The V gene is TRBV10-2, the J gene TRBJ2-1; the match to TRBD2 covers 11 bases. With V trimmed by 6 bases and J by 0 bases, 10 bases remained unmatched. The germline CDR1 and CDR2 sequences are WSHSY and SAAADI. The CDR3 extends over 18 amino acids. The CDR3 spells CASRRGSGRVGSYNEQFF. CDR3 DNA sequence: TGCGCCAGCAGGAGAGGTAGCGGGAGGGTGGGCTCCTACAATGAGCAGTTCTTC.

The chain uses TRBV18 and TRBJ1-2, with D possibly TRBD1 on 6 matching bases. Trimming cost V 2 bases and J 0 bases, with 10 bases left between them. The germline V gene has CDR1 KGHSH and CDR2 LQKENI. The CDR3 runs 15 residues. In DNA form, the CDR3 reads TGTGCCAGCTCACCAGGGGCAGGGGCTAACTATGGCTACACCTTC. It translates to CASSPGAGANYGYTF.

The chain links TRBV28 to TRBJ2-5, with D unclear. The J call is doubtful: the DNA matches TRBJ2-7 better. This CDR3 comprises 13 residues. Germline V CDR1 and CDR2: MDHEN, SYDVKM. CDR3 in amino acids: CASSLGPQYEQYF. The CDR3 DNA is TGTGCCAGCAGTTTAGGACCACAATACGAGCAGTACTTC.

In this sample, this clone turned up a few times. The chain employs TRBV5-8 and TRBJ1-5; D remains unclear. Germline V gene sequence: CDR1 SGHTS, CDR2 YDEGEE. There are 14 residues in the CDR3. V dropped 0 bases and J dropped 2 bases, with 6 bases sitting between them. The CDR3 coding sequence is TGTGCCAGCAGCTTGGGCCAACGCAATCAGCCCCAGCATTTT. Residues: CASSLGQRNQPQHF.

The chain has TRBV25-1 and TRBJ1-4, with D uncertain. The CDR3 has 17 amino acids. The V gene's germline CDR1 is MGHDK and CDR2 SYGVNS. The V and J ends lost 1 base and 7 bases respectively, with 19 bases between them. CDR3 amino acids: CASSEFGKVARSEKLFF. CDR3 sequence (DNA): TGTGCCAGCAGTGAATTCGGCAAAGTAGCGAGAAGTGAAAAACTGTTTTTT.

The rearrangement joins TRBV30 to TRBJ2-5; TRBD2 aligns across 10 bases. The J call may be incorrect, as the DNA end agrees better with TRBJ2-7. This CDR3 region has 16 residues. Germline V CDR1 and CDR2: GTSNPN, SVGIG (reference sequence). The CDR3 here is CAWSRFSGRLSYEQYF. CDR3 DNA: TGTGCCTGGAGTCGATTTAGCGGGAGGTTATCCTACGAGCAGTACTTC.

The V call is TRBV20-1, the J call TRBJ1-2; D is possibly TRBD1 (5 bases). Germline values: CDR1 DFQATT, CDR2 SNEGSKA (reference sequence). V was pared by 3 bases and J by 5 bases, with 7 bases between. The CDR3 sequence is 11 residues long. CDR3 in amino acids: CSASDSYGYTF. DNA for the CDR3: TGCAGTGCTAGCGACAGTTATGGCTACACCTTC.

This sequence joins TRBV6-4 and TRBJ2-5; 8 bases are a match to TRBD1. The CDR3 loop spans 14 amino acids. Germline CDR1 reads MRHNA; CDR2 reads SNTAGT. J gave up 5 bases and V 3 bases, and 5 bases lay outside the gene matches. For the CDR3, the DNA is TGTGCCAGCAGTGATTCAGGGGGCTGGGAGACCCAGTACTTC. It encodes CASSDSGGWETQYF.

To note about this clone: A far larger clone lies a single base away; this is likely a read error. The genes are TRBV18 and TRBJ2-5, with D tentatively TRBD1 or TRBD2 (5 bases each). The CDR3 totals 12 residues. Per the germline V gene, CDR1 is KGHSH and CDR2 is LQKENI. V was clipped by 4 bases and J by 2 bases, with 5 bases between them. The DNA for the CDR3 is TGTGCCAGCTCACGGGGGCAAGAGACCCAGTACTTC. It encodes CASSRGQETQYF.

This sequence joins TRBV7-9 and TRBJ1-5; possible D gene TRBD1, 6 bases. CDR1 SEHNR and CDR2 FQNEAQ come from the germline V gene (reference sequence). The CDR3 loop spans 12 amino acids. The V end lost 1 base, the J end lost 10 bases, and 8 bases lay between the germline ends. CDR3 nucleotides: TGTGCCAGCAGCTTAGAGGGGGGACCCCAGCATTTT. It codes for CASSLEGGPQHF.

The CDR3 nucleotides read TGTGCCAGCCGGGACGGGGATGGGGAGCAGTACTTC. Translation: CASRDGDGEQYF. V and J are TRBV10-3 and TRBJ2-7; D is perhaps TRBD1 or TRBD2 (5 bases each). This CDR3 is built from 12 residues. V dropped 10 bases and J dropped 7 bases, with 17 bases sitting between them. Germline assignment: CDR1 ENHRY and CDR2 SYGVKD.

Written as DNA, the CDR3 is TGTGCCAGCAGCTTGAAGGCTAGCGGGCCTCTTCACAATGAGCAGTTCTTC. Translation: CASSLKASGPLHNEQFF. V is TRBV5-8 and J is TRBJ2-1, with 8 bases lining up with TRBD2. CDR1 and CDR2 (germline): SGHTS, YDEGEE. This CDR3 spans 17 amino acids. The V and J ends lost 1 base and 5 bases, in that order; junction bases with no gene match: 11. Variable domain in full (rest from reference TRBV5-8 and TRBJ2-1): EAGVTQSPTHLIKTRGQQATLRCSPISGHTSVYWYQQALGLGLQFLLWYDEGEERNRGNFPPRFSGRQFPNYSSELNVNALELEDSALYLCASSLKASGPLHNEQFFGPGTRLTVL.

This rearrangement joins TRBV28 to TRBJ1-5; a possible D gene is TRBD1 (6 bases). The CDR3 spans 15 residues. Deletions cut 3 bases from V and 5 bases from J, with 14 bases between. The germline CDR1 and CDR2 sequences are MDHEN and SYDVKM. The CDR3: CASSLVRGADQPQHF. In DNA, the CDR3 is TGTGCCAGCAGTTTGGTGAGGGGGGCTGATCAGCCCCAGCATTTT.

The chain recombines TRBV9 with TRBJ1-5; D not resolved. V dropped 0 bases and J dropped 4 bases, with 8 bases sitting between them. CDR3 length equals 14 residues. CDR1 and CDR2 from the germline V gene are SGDLS and YYNGEE. CDR3 residues: CASSVEPRNQPQHF. The CDR3, as DNA: TGTGCCAGCAGCGTAGAACCTAGGAATCAGCCCCAGCATTTT.